These 16 T cell receptor beta chains were sequenced from one sample in a study of cytomegalovirus exposure and HLA in healthy donors. Both 60 Vbeta primers and 13 Jbeta primers went into the PCR. Clones were sequenced by immunoSEQ multiplex PCR, and TCRdb holds only the in-frame ones, with some missing. The sample includes around 150,000 clones, around four fifths seen only once; the top ten take about 8.1%. Source material: PBMCs. The receptor source for this set is a woman aged 45-60 years in good health and CMV-seropositive.

The chain links TRBV5-1 to TRBJ2-2; TRBD2 agrees at 11 bases. Germline assignment: CDR1 SGHRS and CDR2 YFSETQ. The CDR3 covers 16 residues. The junction had 6 bases not matched to a gene; V was cut back by 1 base and J by 7 bases. CDR3 sequence: CASSLNSGRALGELFF. CDR3 coding DNA: TGCGCCAGCAGCTTGAATAGCGGGAGGGCCCTCGGGGAGCTGTTTTTT.

This clone occurred a few times. The V call is TRBV19, the J call TRBJ2-7; a possible D gene is TRBD2 (5 bases). Germline loops: CDR1 LNHDA, CDR2 SQIVND (reference sequence). The CDR3 loop spans 14 amino acids. V dropped 10 bases and J dropped 3 bases, with 19 bases sitting between them. The CDR3 is CATSSVGGGYEQYF. CDR3 nucleotides: TGTGCCACTTCATCGGTCGGAGGTGGCTACGAGCAGTACTTC.

This chain joins TRBV4-3 and TRBJ1-2; possibly TRBD1 for D (6 bases). The germline CDR1 and CDR2 sequences are LGHNA and YSLEER. The CDR3 sequence is 16 residues long. Between the trimmed V and J ends, which lost 0 bases and 5 bases, there was a span of 16 bases. CDR3 nucleotide sequence: TGCGCCAGCAGCCAAGAGGAGAGAACAGGGACATATGGCTACACCTTC. Its translation is CASSQEERTGTYGYTF.

The genes are TRBV5-6 and TRBJ1-3; 9 nucleotides line up with TRBD1. The germline V gene has CDR1 SGHDT and CDR2 YYEEEE. V dropped 0 bases and J dropped 3; count of bases not matched to a gene: 7. The CDR3 covers 17 residues. CDR3 sequence: CASSLGAGGQGGNTIYF. CDR3 in DNA: TGTGCCAGCAGCTTGGGGGCTGGGGGACAGGGTGGAAACACCATATATTTT.

This sequence joins TRBV11-2 and TRBJ1-6; 8 bases are shared with TRBD1. CDR3 length: 15 amino acids. Per germline, CDR1 SGHAT and CDR2 FQNNGV. V shed 0 bases, J shed 7 bases, and the junction held 2 bases outside the gene matches. Here the CDR3 reads CASSLDRGRNSPLHF. The CDR3 DNA reads as TGTGCCAGCAGCTTAGACAGGGGGCGGAATTCACCCCTCCACTTT.

CDR3 coding DNA: TGTGCCAGCAGTTACGTGCCGGGCTCCGGGACTAGCGGGATGGGGGAGACCCAGTACTTC. Its translation: CASSYVPGSGTSGMGETQYF. The chain has TRBV28 and TRBJ2-5; TRBD2 matches 13 bases. V lost 4 bases, J lost 5 bases, and 19 bases stayed unmatched. CDR1 and CDR2 from the germline V gene are MDHEN and SYDVKM. CDR3 length: 20 amino acids. Looking up the rest from reference TRBV28 and TRBJ2-5 gives the full variable domain: DVKVTQSSRYLVKRTGEKVFLECVQDMDHENMFWYRQDPGLGLRLIYFSYDVKMKEKGDIPEGYSVSREKKERFSLILESASTNQTSMYLCASSYVPGSGTSGMGETQYFGPGTRLLVL.

The CDR3 is CASSFGGVGTEAFF. The DNA for the CDR3 is TGCGCCAGCAGCTTCGGAGGGGTGGGCACTGAAGCTTTCTTT. The chain joins TRBV5-1 to TRBJ1-1, with D maybe TRBD1 (5 bases). The V gene lost 2 bases and the J gene lost 4 bases, with 12 bases spanning the gap. The CDR3 is made up of 14 amino acids. Germline V CDR1 and CDR2: SGHRS, YFSETQ.

This clone was counted a single time. The V and J genes are TRBV28 and TRBJ1-2; 7 nucleotides match TRBD1. Looked up from germline, CDR1 is MDHEN and CDR2 is SYDVKM. V lost 1 base and J lost 3; bases outside the gene matches: 11. CDR3 size: 17 residues. The CDR3 nucleotides are TGTGCCAGCAGTTTATATCATCGGCAGGGGGACTACTATGGCTACACCTTC. Protein sequence: CASSLYHRQGDYYGYTF.

J is TRBJ2-1 and V is TRBV2; 8 bases match TRBD2. This CDR3 has 16 amino acids. CDR1 is SNHLY and CDR2 is FYNNEI in the germline V gene. V dropped 2 bases and J dropped 2; count of bases not matched to a gene: 5. The DNA of the CDR3 is TGTGCCAGCAGTGAAAGGACGGGAGGGCCCTACAATGAGCAGTTCTTC. Translated, it gives CASSERTGGPYNEQFF.

This clone appeared a single time. The V gene is TRBV10-3, the J gene TRBJ2-7, with TRBD1 matching over 10 bases. There are 15 residues in the CDR3. The J segment lost 5 bases and the V segment lost 0 bases, leaving 4 bases of the junction unmatched. Per the germline V gene, CDR1 is ENHRY and CDR2 is SYGVKD. This CDR3 reads CAISESGTGDDEQYF. Here the CDR3 DNA reads TGTGCCATCAGTGAGTCCGGGACAGGGGACGACGAGCAGTACTTC.

V gene TRBV9 combines with J gene TRBJ2-7; 7 bases match TRBD2. CDR3 length: 15 amino acids. Germline lookup yields CDR1 SGDLS and CDR2 YYNGEE. The V gene end was trimmed by 0 bases and the J gene end by 1 base; junction bases not matched to a gene: 4. This CDR3 reads CASSVAPAGSYEQYF. In nucleotides, the CDR3 is TGTGCCAGCAGCGTAGCGCCAGCGGGATCCTACGAGCAGTACTTC.

The chain couples TRBV28 to TRBJ2-3, with 10 bases fitting TRBD1. The CDR3 is 16 amino acids. Germline loops: CDR1 MDHEN, CDR2 SYDVKM. V was pared by 2 bases and J by 5 bases, with 7 bases of the junction left unmatched. As DNA, the CDR3 is TGTGCCAGCAGTTTAGTGGGACAGGGGCGGGTAGATACGCAGTATTTT. This sequence encodes CASSLVGQGRVDTQYF.

V and J are TRBV7-8 and TRBJ2-5; tentative D call: TRBD2 (6 bases). The germline V gene has CDR1 SGHVS and CDR2 FQNEAQ. Trimming took off 7 bases at V and 4 bases at J, with 16 bases between the two ends. The CDR3 length is 14 residues. CDR3 nucleotides: TGTGCCAGCACCATTTTGGGGGGAGGAGAGACCCAGTACTTC. Amino acid sequence: CASTILGGGETQYF.

The V call is TRBV6-5, the J call TRBJ1-1; 9 bases are a match to TRBD1. Germline CDR1 is MNHEY and CDR2 is SVGAGI. The length of the CDR3 is 14 residues. With V trimmed by 6 bases and J by 6 bases, 8 bases remained unmatched. The CDR3 nucleotides are TGTGCCAGCAGATGGACCGGGACAGGGTCTGAAGCTTTCTTT. Translated: CASRWTGTGSEAFF.

V usage is TRBV7-2 and J usage is TRBJ1-1; weak D call: TRBD1 (6 bases). This CDR3 is built from 15 residues. V was trimmed by 5 bases and J by 1 base, leaving 14 bases between them. Germline V gives CDR1 SGHTA, CDR2 FQGNSA. CDR3 protein: CASSPHGGQNTEAFF. CDR3 in DNA: TGTGCCAGCAGCCCCCACGGGGGGCAGAACACTGAAGCTTTCTTT.

V usage is TRBV11-2 and J usage is TRBJ1-1; D is unresolved. Germline V gives CDR1 SGHAT, CDR2 FQNNGV. This CDR3 spans 14 amino acids. The V end was cut by 5 bases, the J end by 6 bases, with 16 bases between. The CDR3 DNA reads as TGTGCCAGCAGCCCCCTGGTCGGGTTCCCTGAAGCTTTCTTT. Residues: CASSPLVGFPEAFF. Drawing the rest from reference TRBV11-2 and TRBJ1-1, the complete variable domain is EAGVAQSPRYKIIEKRQSVAFWCNPISGHATLYWYQQILGQGPKLLIQFQNNGVVDDSQLPKDRFSAERLKGVDSTLKIQPAKLEDSAVYLCASSPLVGFPEAFFGQGTRLTVV.